These 15 T cell receptor beta chains were sequenced from one sample in a study of Ad26.COV2.S vaccination and SARS-CoV-2 variants (dated by TCRdb to about 2021). Library preparation was by the immunoSEQ multiplex PCR assay. TCRdb obtained this table from immuneACCESS and retained in-frame rearrangements with V and J assigned. These tables miss some clones; where compared with another copy, unresolved V genes account for less than half of the shortfall, and the remainder is unexplained. The sample records approximately 500,000 clones, roughly 87% of which are singletons. 9.5% to 15% of the sample goes to the ten largest clones. The treatment or condition label corresponds to: 19 received Ad26.COV2.S at low or high dose, single or two shots; 5 received placebo; per-sample allocation not given. Repertoires of vaccine and placebo recipients were sequenced from samples collected on day 63 after the first injection.

The sample here was peripheral blood, taken in a trial of Ad26.COV2.S vaccine versus placebo. These receptors came from a person between 18 and 65 years old who received the Ad26.COV2.S COVID-19 vaccine or a placebo.

This clone was recorded once. The chain joins TRBV9 to TRBJ2-7, with a weak D call TRBD2 (6 bases). CDR3 length: 16 amino acids. The V end lost 0 bases, the J end lost 3 bases, and 16 bases lay between the germline ends. CDR1 is SGDLS, CDR2 YYNGEE, per germline. The CDR3: CASSVASGGGGYEQYF. The DNA for the CDR3 is TGTGCCAGCAGCGTAGCCTCCGGGGGTGGGGGCTACGAGCAGTACTTC. The full variable domain, with the rest looked up from reference TRBV9 and TRBJ2-7, is DSGVTQTPKHLITATGQRVTLRCSPRSGDLSVYWYQQSLDQGLQFLIQYYNGEERAKGNILERFSAQQFPDLHSELNLSSLELGDSALYFCASSVASGGGGYEQYFGPGTRLTVT.

V usage is TRBV28 and J usage is TRBJ1-6; tentative D call: TRBD1 (5 bases). CDR3 length equals 15 residues. V lost 2 bases and J 7 bases, leaving 12 bases between the germline ends. CDR1 MDHEN and CDR2 SYDVKM come from the germline V gene. As DNA, the CDR3 is TGTGCCAGCAGTTTAAGTTCAGGGTCCAATTCACCCCTCCACTTT. It codes for CASSLSSGSNSPLHF.

In this sample, this clone turned up a few times. The gene calls are TRBV25-1 and TRBJ1-1, with D maybe TRBD1 (5 bases). Germline-derived CDR1 and CDR2 are MGHDK and SYGVNS. The CDR3 sequence is 13 residues long. V dropped 5 bases and J dropped 6 bases, with 13 bases sitting between them. The CDR3 DNA reads TGTGCCAGCAGTCAGTTGCGAGGGGCTGAAGCTTTCTTT. This translates into CASSQLRGAEAFF.

The gene calls are TRBV4-3 and TRBJ1-2; possibly TRBD1 for D (6 bases). The germline V gene encodes CDR1 LGHNA and CDR2 YSLEER. The length of the CDR3 is 15 residues. Between the trimmed V and J ends, which lost 2 bases and 6 bases, there was a span of 16 bases. The CDR3 DNA is TGCGCCAGCAGCCAATTCAACGGGGGCAGGGATGGCTACACCTTC. This gives the protein CASSQFNGGRDGYTF.

The count of this clone is one. V usage is TRBV7-3 and J usage is TRBJ2-7; unclear D gene. The CDR3 is 14 residues long. Germline V gene lookup returns CDR1 SGHTA and CDR2 FQGTGA. V was cut by 5 bases and J by 6 bases, with 17 bases left in between. CDR3 residues: CASSPSGVRREQYF. The CDR3 DNA reads TGTGCCAGCAGCCCCAGTGGGGTCAGGCGCGAGCAGTACTTC.

This chain uses TRBV28 with TRBJ2-7, with TRBD1 matching over 10 bases. CDR1 is MDHEN, CDR2 SYDVKM, per germline. The CDR3 covers 12 residues. J lost 6 bases, V lost 10 bases, and 6 bases had no gene match. The CDR3 DNA is TGTGCCACCGGGACAGGGGTTTCCGAGCAGTACTTC. This codes for CATGTGVSEQYF.

The J gene is TRBJ1-5, the V gene TRBV19; D gene uncertain. Germline V gene lookup returns CDR1 LNHDA and CDR2 SQIVND (reference sequence). This CDR3 contains 14 residues. The ends were cut back, 7 bases at V and 0 bases at J, with 10 bases in the middle. In DNA form, the CDR3 reads TGTGCCAGTAAAGAAGGTCCTAGCAATCAGCCCCAGCATTTT. Its translation: CASKEGPSNQPQHF.

The chain couples TRBV18 to TRBJ1-1; 8 bases align to TRBD1. Germline-derived CDR1 and CDR2 are KGHSH and LQKENI. V lost 3 bases to trimming and J lost 4 bases; unmatched junction nucleotides: 4. The CDR3 is 14 amino acids. CDR3 in amino acids: CASSPSTGGTEAFF. In nucleotides, the CDR3 is TGTGCCAGCTCACCCTCAACAGGGGGCACTGAAGCTTTCTTT.

This rearrangement joins TRBV6-5 to TRBJ2-3; 12 bases fit TRBD2. The CDR3 totals 12 residues. V gave up 4 bases and J gave up 15 bases; unmatched junction bases: 5. The V gene's germline CDR1 is MNHEY and CDR2 SVGAGI. This CDR3 is CASSFTSGRPYF. The CDR3, as DNA: TGTGCCAGCAGTTTCACTAGCGGGAGGCCCTATTTT.

The chain couples TRBV28 to TRBJ2-5; tentative D call: TRBD1 (6 bases). V gave up 6 bases and J gave up 6 bases, with 20 bases separating them. CDR3 length: 15 amino acids. Per germline, CDR1 MDHEN and CDR2 SYDVKM. This CDR3 reads CASSFLSGVGQTQYF. CDR3 DNA: TGTGCCAGCAGCTTTTTGTCAGGGGTTGGGCAGACCCAGTACTTC.

Concerning this clone itself: At the DNA level, this CDR3 is encoded by other sequences in the same sample as well. In nucleotides, the CDR3 is TGTGCCAGCAGCCAAGATGTCGGGGGAGGCACTGAAGCTTTCTTT. Its protein is CASSQDVGGGTEAFF. V is TRBV3-1 (or the pseudogene TRBV3-2) and J is TRBJ1-1; possible D gene TRBD1, 5 bases. CDR1 and CDR2 (germline): LGHDT, YNNKEL (reference sequence). V dropped 0 bases and J dropped 4 bases, with 12 bases sitting between them. The length of the CDR3 is 15 residues.

J is TRBJ2-5 and V is TRBV11-3, with D unclear. Germline V gives CDR1 SGHNT, CDR2 YENEEA. V dropped 3 bases and J dropped 5 bases, with 10 bases sitting between them. CDR3 length equals 13 residues. For the CDR3, the DNA is TGTGCCAGCAGCTTGGATCAGAGGGAGACCCAGTACTTC. The encoded protein is CASSLDQRETQYF.

CDR3 in DNA: TGTGCCAGGATGACTAGACAGGGTTCGAACTATGGCTACACCTTC. Protein sequence: CARMTRQGSNYGYTF. This rearrangement joins TRBV2 to TRBJ1-2; 7 nucleotides align to TRBD1. Germline V gene lookup returns CDR1 SNHLY and CDR2 FYNNEI. The V segment lost 9 bases and the J segment 2 bases; nucleotides outside the gene matches: 12. The CDR3 totals 15 residues. Full variable domain (missing parts from reference TRBV2 and TRBJ1-2): EPEVTQTPSHQVTQMGQEVILRCVPISNHLYFYWYRQILGQKVEFLVSFYNNEISEKSEIFDDQFSVERPDGSNFTLKIRSTKLEDSAMYFCARMTRQGSNYGYTFGSGTRLTVV.

This chain connects TRBV10-3 to TRBJ2-5, with 9 bases that match TRBD1. The CDR3 is 13 amino acids. Germline V gives CDR1 ENHRY, CDR2 SYGVKD. With V trimmed by 9 bases and J by 4 bases, 6 bases remained unmatched. For the CDR3, the DNA is TGTGCCATAAAGGGACAGGGTACAGAGACCCAGTACTTC. This codes for CAIKGQGTETQYF.

Worth noting for this clone: Different DNA sequences within this sample yield the same CDR3. The gene calls are TRBV5-6 and TRBJ2-5; D not certain. Germline V lookup: CDR1 SGHDT, CDR2 YYEEEE. The CDR3 is 12 residues long. V lost 0 bases to trimming and J lost 5 bases, with 5 bases between them. The CDR3 DNA sequence: TGTGCCAGCAGCTTGGCGAGGGAGACCCAGTACTTC. Translation gives CASSLARETQYF.